Listed below are T cell receptor beta chains from one sample, sequenced in a study of T cells after posttransplantation cyclophosphamide. The protocol was immunoSEQ multiplex PCR, while the TCRdb copy is restricted to in-frame clones and leaves out a portion. The table records over 20,000 clones, approximately 87% of them present only once. Here the sequenced sample was PBMCs, taken after allogeneic stem cell transplant with posttransplant cyclophosphamide. Every receptor here comes from a female patient aged 25-40 years who received an allogeneic stem cell transplant from an unrelated donor, was CMV-positive, and had no GVHD. The graft donor may be the source of some T cells. The CDR3 runs from the conserved cysteine through the conserved F or W. The D gene is left open where the match is weak. Expanded clones are given a class, and other clones once, few, many or no size at all.

j_call | v_call | d_call | clone_size | cdr3_nt | cdr3_aa
TRBJ1-3 | TRBV4-2 | NA | NA | TGTGCCAGCAGCCAAGAGGGGGCACACTCTGGAAACACCATATATTTT | CASSQEGAHSGNTIYF
TRBJ2-1 | TRBV19 | NA | NA | TGTGCCAGTAGTATTCCGGTAGCAGTTTCCTACAATGAGCAGTTCTTC | CASSIPVAVSYNEQFF
TRBJ2-2 | TRBV5-4 | TRBD1 | NA | TGTGCCAGCAGCCCTTTGGGACAGGCGAACACCGGGGAGCTGTTTTTT | CASSPLGQANTGELFF
TRBJ1-1 | TRBV7-3 | NA | NA | TGTGCCAGCAGCCTATTGATTGGCACTGAAGCTTTCTTT | CASSLLIGTEAFF
TRBJ2-5 | TRBV7-7 | TRBD1 | NA | TGTGCTAGCAGCTTAGCGCTTGGACAGGGAGGAGGACAAGAGACCCAGTACTTC | CASSLALGQGGGQETQYF
TRBJ2-1 | TRBV5-1 | NA | NA | TGCGCCAGCAGCATTCAGGGAAATGAGCAGTTCTTC | CASSIQGNEQFF
TRBJ2-3 | TRBV11-2 | NA | NA | TGTGCCAGCAGCTCGGGACCTCGACTAGTTCAGTCCTTCACAGATACGCAGTATTTT | CASSSGPRLVQSFTDTQYF
TRBJ1-5 | TRBV5-6 | NA | once | TGTGCCAGCAGCTTGGGGCGGGGCTCCAATAGCAATCAGCCCCAGCATTTT | CASSLGRGSNSNQPQHF
TRBJ1-6 | TRBV6-6 | NA | NA | TGTGCCAGCAGTTACAGGGGGGGCTCCTATAATTCACCCCTCCACTTT | CASSYRGGSYNSPLHF
TRBJ2-7 | TRBV29-1 | TRBD1 | NA | TGCAGCGTTGAACTAGAGGGGGCGTCCTACGAGCAGTACTTC | CSVELEGASYEQYF
TRBJ1-6 | TRBV6-4 | NA | NA | TGTGCCAGCAGCCAAGACAGGATTAATTCACCCCTCCACTTT | CASSQDRINSPLHF
TRBJ2-7 | TRBV2 | NA | NA | TGTGCCAGCAGTGACAGGACAATCTCCTACGAGCAGTACTTC | CASSDRTISYEQYF
TRBJ1-5 | TRBV6-1 | NA | NA | TGTGCCAGCAGTGAAGAAGTCGGTACAGGGTGGGATAGCAATCAGCCCCAGCATTTT | CASSEEVGTGWDSNQPQHF
TRBJ1-4 | TRBV7-8 | TRBD1 | NA | TGTGCCAGCAGCTTAGTGGGCGGACAGGGTCAAGAAAAACTGTTTTTT | CASSLVGGQGQEKLFF
TRBJ2-7 | TRBV7-8 | TRBD1 | NA | TGTGCCAGCAGCGGGGGGGGACAGGGCTTTTACGAGCAGTACTTC | CASSGGGQGFYEQYF
TRBJ2-5 | TRBV28 | TRBD1 | NA | TGTGCCAGCACAGGTCCCTCAACAGGGGTAGAGACCCAGTACTTC | CASTGPSTGVETQYF
TRBJ1-1 | TRBV12-5 | NA | NA | TGTGCTAGTGGTTTGAGGAGTGTACGGGGGTTGAAAGCTTTCTTT | CASGLRSVRGLKAFF
TRBJ1-1 | TRBV29-1 | NA | NA | TGCAGCGGGGGGGTCGGGTGGGGAAGCTTGAACACTGAAGCTTTCTTT | CSGGVGWGSLNTEAFF
TRBJ2-1 | TRBV19 | TRBD2 | once | TGTGCCAGTAAACTAGCGGGGGGTATCTACAATGAGCAGTTCTTC | CASKLAGGIYNEQFF
TRBJ2-5 | TRBV15 | TRBD2 | NA | TGTGCCACCAGCAGAGAGGGACTAGCGCGGGAGACCCAGTACTTC | CATSREGLARETQYF
TRBJ1-3 | TRBV30 | NA | NA | TGTGCCTGGAGTGTTTGGGCGCTTGGAAACACCATATATTTT | CAWSVWALGNTIYF
TRBJ2-7 | TRBV7-6 | TRBD2 | NA | TGTGCCAGCAGCTTAGACCTTAGCGGGGCCATCGGCAAGCAGTACTTC | CASSLDLSGAIGKQYF
TRBJ2-1 | TRBV27 | TRBD2 | NA | TGTGCCAGCAGTTTACAGGGACTAGCGGGGACAGACGAGCAGTTCTTC | CASSLQGLAGTDEQFF
TRBJ2-2 | TRBV12-1 | NA | NA | TGTGCCAGCAGCCGCGACCTAGCGGGGAGCCGCACCGGGGAGCTGTTTTTT | CASSRDLAGSRTGELFF
TRBJ1-4 | TRBV9 | NA | once | TGTGCCAGCAGCGTCGCGGGATCCAATGAAAAACTGTTTTTT | CASSVAGSNEKLFF
TRBJ2-1 | TRBV6-4 | NA | NA | TGTGCCAGCAGTAGGGACACTTACAATGAGCAGTTCTTC | CASSRDTYNEQFF
TRBJ1-2 | TRBV28 | TRBD1 | NA | TGTGCCAGCAGGCTGACAGGGGATGGGGACTATGGCTACACCTTC | CASRLTGDGDYGYTF
TRBJ1-2 | TRBV5-4 | TRBD1 | NA | TGTGCCAGCAGCTTGTTTGGCAGGGGGCATGGCTACACCTTC | CASSLFGRGHGYTF
TRBJ1-1 | TRBV14 | NA | NA | TGTGCCAGCAGCCAAGAACCGGGTTTCGGCACTGAAGCTTTCTTT | CASSQEPGFGTEAFF
TRBJ2-1 | TRBV18 | TRBD2 | NA | TGTGCCAGCTCACCACCTCGGGGGGTCTCCTACAATGAGCAGTTCTTC | CASSPPRGVSYNEQFF
TRBJ1-3 | TRBV5-5 | NA | NA | TGTGCCAGCAGCCCCCGAGCGGGGCCATCTGGAAACACCATATATTTT | CASSPRAGPSGNTIYF
TRBJ2-5 | TRBV6-1 | TRBD2 | NA | TGTGCCAGCATCCCAGCGGGGGGTGAGACCCAGTACTTC | CASIPAGGETQYF
TRBJ2-5 | TRBV9 | NA | NA | TGTGCCAGCAGCAAAAATCAGGGCCACGGAGAGACCCAGTACTTC | CASSKNQGHGETQYF
TRBJ2-7 | TRBV4-3 | NA | NA | TGCGCCAGCAGCCATTGGGACAAGCCTCCCATCGAGCAGTACTTC | CASSHWDKPPIEQYF
TRBJ2-3 | TRBV6-1 | TRBD2 | NA | TGTGCCAGCAGTGACGCGGGGGGGGGCACAGATACGCAGTATTTT | CASSDAGGGTDTQYF
TRBJ2-7 | TRBV6-5 | NA | NA | TGTGCCAGCAGTTACTGGGGCACTGGAACCTACGAGCAGTACTTC | CASSYWGTGTYEQYF
TRBJ1-1 | TRBV6-1 | TRBD1 | NA | TGTGCCAGCAGTGTACAGGGGGAAAGGACTGAAGCTTTCTTT | CASSVQGERTEAFF
TRBJ2-4 | TRBV19 | NA | NA | TGTGCCAGTAACGCAAGGACAGAAAACATTCAGTACTTC | CASNARTENIQYF
TRBJ2-6 | TRBV29-1 | NA | NA | TGCAGCGTCATGGAGGGGGCCAACGTCCTGACTTTC | CSVMEGANVLTF
TRBJ2-3 | TRBV7-2 | NA | NA | TGTGCCAGCAGCTTAAGTGTCGGGACGGGGGCAGATACGCAGTATTTT | CASSLSVGTGADTQYF
TRBJ1-2 | TRBV10-2 | NA | NA | TGCGCCACACAGGCTCCTAACTATGGCTACACCTTC | CATQAPNYGYTF
TRBJ2-3 | TRBV12-5 | NA | NA | TGTGCTAGTGGCCGGCAGGGTAGCACAGATACGCAGTATTTT | CASGRQGSTDTQYF
TRBJ1-5 | TRBV5-5 | TRBD1 | NA | TGTGCCAGCAGCTTCCAGGGGGTCGGCAATCAGCCCCAGCATTTT | CASSFQGVGNQPQHF
TRBJ2-6 | TRBV5-4 | NA | NA | TGTGCCAGCAGCCCCAATCGGGCCAACGTCCTGACTTTC | CASSPNRANVLTF
TRBJ2-3 | TRBV18 | NA | NA | TGTGCCAGCAGGAGGGACCTCACAGATACGCAGTATTTT | CASRRDLTDTQYF
TRBJ1-5 | TRBV28 | NA | NA | TGTGCCAGCAGTTTAGACAGCCTCAATCAGCCCCAGCATTTT | CASSLDSLNQPQHF
TRBJ2-1 | TRBV5-5 | TRBD2 | NA | TGTGCCAGCAGCTTGCCGAGCGGGGGGATCTATGAGCAGTTCTTC | CASSLPSGGIYEQFF
TRBJ2-3 | TRBV10-3 | NA | NA | TGTGCCATCAGTGAGATTTTAGCTCCAGATACGCAGTATTTT | CAISEILAPDTQYF
TRBJ2-3 | TRBV19 | NA | NA | TGTGCCAGTAGTAGACGGGGAGGAGCGTCGAGCACAGATACGCAGTATTTT | CASSRRGGASSTDTQYF
TRBJ1-2 | TRBV10-3 | TRBD1 | NA | TGTGCCATCACCCTTCCGGGACAGAGTTATGGCTACACCTTC | CAITLPGQSYGYTF
TRBJ1-2 | TRBV15 | TRBD1 | NA | TGTGCCACCAGCAGAGATTTGACAGGGGGTTTGGGCTACACCTTC | CATSRDLTGGLGYTF
TRBJ2-7 | TRBV11-2 | TRBD1 | NA | TGTGCCAGCAGCTTCGGGACAGGGATATACGAGCAGTACTTC | CASSFGTGIYEQYF
TRBJ2-5 | TRBV5-1 | TRBD1 | NA | TGCGCCAGCAGCTTGGGGACAGGGGTACAAGAGACCCAGTACTTC | CASSLGTGVQETQYF
TRBJ1-5 | TRBV7-2 | NA | NA | TGTGCCAGCAGCTTAGAACGAGTTGGCGGCTATAGCAATCAGCCCCAGCATTTT | CASSLERVGGYSNQPQHF
TRBJ2-7 | TRBV5-1 | TRBD2 | NA | TGCGCCAGCAGCCTCGGACTAGCGGGCCCCTACGAGCAGTACTTC | CASSLGLAGPYEQYF
TRBJ2-2 | TRBV4-2 | TRBD2 | NA | TGTGCCAGCAGCCTAGCCTTGCGGGGGGCCTCGAACACCGGGGAGCTGTTTTTT | CASSLALRGASNTGELFF
TRBJ2-1 | TRBV19 | TRBD2 | NA | TGTGCCAGTAGTAGACTAGCGGGGGGCCGCAATGAGCAGTTCTTC | CASSRLAGGRNEQFF